This T cell receptor (beta chain) was sequenced for a study of CD8 T cells in ankylosing spondylitis. The CDR3 runs to 13 residues. The germline CDR1 and CDR2 sequences are SGHAT and FQNNGV. Trimming removed 0 bases at V and 11 bases at J, with 12 bases between. About this clonotype itself: The target antigen is unknown.

Molecular-barcoded quantitative 5'-RACE produced these TCR beta libraries. Using its own MiXCR run on the 5' RACE reads, TCRdb lists one record per CDR3 protein. Counted here are 340,000 or so distinct CDR3 sequences, 14% to 15% occurring once; the ten biggest clones make up around 1%. Overall study findings and caveats: One TCR beta motif, made up of fewer than 10 highly homologous variants, appeared characteristic of ankylosing spondylitis blood. Reactive arthritis synovial fluid and blood were previously reported to contain some motif variants. In peripheral blood, disease-linked CD8+ clones occurred at relatively low frequencies.

Sequencing input: blood, either unsorted or a sorted T cell fraction (not recorded which). The sequence came from a male donor with ankylosing spondylitis or in good health (not recorded which). This chain connects TRBV11-2 to TRBJ2-3; perhaps TRBD1 as D (6 bases). This chain's CDR3 is CASSLEEQGVQYF. CDR3 DNA: TGTGCCAGCAGCTTAGAGGAACAGGGTGTGCAGTATTTT.